The present TCR beta chain was sequenced within a study of beta chain features in type 1 diabetes. Findings and caveats of the study: Within each of all four CD4+ subsets, Type 1 diabetes patients had TCRB CDR3s that were moderately but significantly shorter.

Sequencing targeted expressed TCRB transcripts, as all isolated RNA had been reverse transcribed. This table comes from immunoSEQ multiplex PCR, and its TCRdb copy is limited to in-frame clones, with some not included. The table has 450,000 to 550,000 clones, around 30% seen once. With 2 bases clipped from V and 0 bases from J, the junction kept 0 bases outside the gene matches. CDR1 and CDR2 (germline): SNHLY, FYNNEI. The CDR3 contains 14 residues. In total, each donor contributed a single heparinised blood draw that averaged around 100 mL. Sorting that relied on CD45RO/CCR7/CD25/CD127/CD95/CD27 yielded CD4+ naive, central memory, regulatory and stem cell-like memory cells. A remark on this clone: The antigen remains unidentified. Other nucleotide sequences in the sample specify the same CDR3.

The sample consisted of naive CD4+ T cells from blood. This TCR was recovered from a man aged 18-30 years in good health. The chain links TRBV2 to TRBJ2-7, with 8 positions matching TRBD1. Written as DNA, the CDR3 is TGTGCCAGCAGTGAACAGGGGGCCTCCTACGAGCAGTACTTC. It codes for CASSEQGASYEQYF.